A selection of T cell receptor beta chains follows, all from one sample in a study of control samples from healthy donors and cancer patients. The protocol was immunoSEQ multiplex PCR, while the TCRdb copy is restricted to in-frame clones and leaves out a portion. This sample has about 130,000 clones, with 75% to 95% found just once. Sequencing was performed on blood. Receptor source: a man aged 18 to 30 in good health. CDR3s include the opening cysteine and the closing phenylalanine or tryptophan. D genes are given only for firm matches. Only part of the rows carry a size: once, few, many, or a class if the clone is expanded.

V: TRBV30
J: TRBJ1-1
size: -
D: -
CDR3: CAWSAIPTTEAFF
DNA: TGTGCCTGGAGCGCCATCCCCACCACTGAAGCTTTCTTT

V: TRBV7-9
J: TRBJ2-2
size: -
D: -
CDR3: CASSLAGELFF
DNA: TGTGCCAGCAGCTTGGCCGGGGAGCTGTTTTTT

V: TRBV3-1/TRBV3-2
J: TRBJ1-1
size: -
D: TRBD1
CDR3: CASSLLTGVGETFF
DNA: TGTGCCAGCAGCTTGTTAACAGGGGTTGGGGAAACTTTCTTT

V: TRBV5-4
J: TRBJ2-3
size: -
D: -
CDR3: CASSSHLATDTQYF
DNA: TGTGCCAGCAGCTCCCACCTAGCGACAGATACGCAGTATTTT

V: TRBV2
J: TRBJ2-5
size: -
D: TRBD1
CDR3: CASFRDSQETQYF
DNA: TGTGCCAGCTTCCGGGACAGCCAAGAGACCCAGTACTTC

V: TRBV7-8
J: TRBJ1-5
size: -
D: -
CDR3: CASSLGPQTTSNQPQHF
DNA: TGTGCCAGCAGCTTGGGGCCACAAACAACCAGCAATCAGCCCCAGCATTTT

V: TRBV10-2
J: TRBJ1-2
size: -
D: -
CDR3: CASSESLQGATEGYTF
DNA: TGCGCCAGCAGTGAGTCGTTGCAGGGCGCCACGGAGGGCTACACCTTC

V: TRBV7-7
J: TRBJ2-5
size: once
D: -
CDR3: CASSQAAENQETQYF
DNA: TGTGCTAGCAGCCAAGCCGCGGAGAACCAAGAGACCCAGTACTTC

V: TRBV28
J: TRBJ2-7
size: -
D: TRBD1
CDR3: CASTPGQPYEQYF
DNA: TGTGCCAGCACCCCGGGACAGCCCTACGAGCAGTACTTC

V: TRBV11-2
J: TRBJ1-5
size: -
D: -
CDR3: CASSLGTDYQPQHF
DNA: TGTGCCAGCAGCCTGGGGACGGACTATCAGCCCCAGCATTTT

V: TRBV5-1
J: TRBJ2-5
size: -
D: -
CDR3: CASSLLTGGDKETQYF
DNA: TGCGCCAGCAGCTTGTTAACGGGGGGCGACAAAGAGACCCAGTACTTC

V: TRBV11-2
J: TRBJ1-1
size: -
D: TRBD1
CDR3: CASSWGQAYEAFF
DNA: TGTGCCAGCAGCTGGGGACAGGCGTATGAAGCTTTCTTT

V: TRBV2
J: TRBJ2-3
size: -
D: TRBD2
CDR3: CASSEWPTGGYTDTQYF
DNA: TGTGCCAGCAGTGAATGGCCGACGGGAGGGTACACAGATACGCAGTATTTT

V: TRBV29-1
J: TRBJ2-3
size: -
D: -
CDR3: CSVHDGVDTQYF
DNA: TGCAGCGTCCACGACGGAGTAGATACGCAGTATTTT

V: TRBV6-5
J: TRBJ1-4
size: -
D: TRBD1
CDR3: CASSRQGGEKLFF
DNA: TGTGCCAGCAGCCGACAGGGAGGCGAAAAACTGTTTTTT

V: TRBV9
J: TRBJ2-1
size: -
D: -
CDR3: CASSIASPRGEQFF
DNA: TGTGCCAGCAGCATAGCGTCTCCCAGGGGTGAGCAGTTCTTC

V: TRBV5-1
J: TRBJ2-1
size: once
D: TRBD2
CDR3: CASSLGLAGYNEQFF
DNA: TGCGCCAGCAGCTTGGGACTAGCGGGGTACAATGAGCAGTTCTTC

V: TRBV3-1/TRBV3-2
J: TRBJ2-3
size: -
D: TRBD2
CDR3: CASSYRASGGDTQYF
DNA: TGTGCCAGCAGCTACAGGGCTAGCGGGGGGGATACGCAGTATTTT

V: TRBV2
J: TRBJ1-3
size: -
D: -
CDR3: CASSVTLWDSGNTIYF
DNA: TGTGCCAGCAGTGTCACGCTGTGGGACTCTGGAAACACCATATATTTT

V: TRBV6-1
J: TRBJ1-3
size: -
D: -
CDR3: CASSEEAGNTIYF
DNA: TGTGCCAGCAGTGAAGAGGCTGGAAACACCATATATTTT

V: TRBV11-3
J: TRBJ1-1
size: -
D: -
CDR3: CASSLDRRTGKNTEAFF
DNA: TGTGCCAGCAGCTTAGATCGACGTACAGGGAAGAACACTGAAGCTTTCTTT

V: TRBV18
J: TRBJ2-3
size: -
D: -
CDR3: CASSPSGEITDTQYF
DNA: TGTGCCAGCTCACCCTCGGGGGAAATCACAGATACGCAGTATTTT

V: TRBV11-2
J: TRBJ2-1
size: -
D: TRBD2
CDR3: CASSPWTSESSYNEQFF
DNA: TGTGCCAGCAGCCCCTGGACTAGCGAGAGCTCCTACAATGAGCAGTTCTTC

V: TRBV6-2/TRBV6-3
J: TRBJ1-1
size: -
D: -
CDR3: CASSFGGTEAFF
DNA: TGTGCCAGCAGTTTCGGGGGCACTGAAGCTTTCTTT

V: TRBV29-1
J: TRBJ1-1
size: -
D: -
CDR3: CSVGPGLGMNTEAFF
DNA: TGCAGCGTTGGACCGGGACTGGGGATGAACACTGAAGCTTTCTTT

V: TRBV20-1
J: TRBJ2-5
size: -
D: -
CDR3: CSASTRGVYQETQYF
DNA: TGCAGTGCTAGTACCCGCGGGGTATACCAAGAGACCCAGTACTTC

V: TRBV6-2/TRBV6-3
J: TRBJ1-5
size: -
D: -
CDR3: CASSFRNGLSQPQHF
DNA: TGTGCCAGCAGTTTCCGTAATGGACTCTCTCAGCCCCAGCATTTT

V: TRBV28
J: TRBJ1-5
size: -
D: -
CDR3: CASSRNQPQHF
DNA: TGTGCCAGCAGCCGCAATCAGCCCCAGCATTTT

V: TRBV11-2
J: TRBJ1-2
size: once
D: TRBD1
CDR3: CASSLGQVYGYTF
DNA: TGTGCCAGCAGCCTTGGACAGGTCTATGGCTACACCTTC

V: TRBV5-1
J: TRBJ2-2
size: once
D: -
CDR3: CASSGRANTGELFF
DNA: TGCGCCAGCAGCGGCAGAGCGAACACCGGGGAGCTGTTTTTT

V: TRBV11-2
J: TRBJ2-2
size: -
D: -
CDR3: CASRVQEWAPTGELFF
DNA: TGTGCCAGCAGAGTCCAGGAATGGGCGCCCACCGGGGAGCTGTTTTTT

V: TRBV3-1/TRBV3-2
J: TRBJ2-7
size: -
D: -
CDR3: CASSQGGKQYF
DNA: TGTGCCAGCAGCCAAGGGGGGAAGCAGTACTTC

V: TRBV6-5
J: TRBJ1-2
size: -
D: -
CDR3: CASSSNYGYTF
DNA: TGTGCCAGCTCAAGTAACTATGGCTACACCTTC

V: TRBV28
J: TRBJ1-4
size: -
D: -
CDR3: CASSIMDGNEKLFF
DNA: TGTGCCAGCAGTATCATGGACGGCAATGAAAAACTGTTTTTT

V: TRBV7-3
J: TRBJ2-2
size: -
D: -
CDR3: CASSLTGNTGELFF
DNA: TGTGCCAGCAGCTTAACTGGGAACACCGGGGAGCTGTTTTTT

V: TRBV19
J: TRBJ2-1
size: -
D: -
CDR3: CASSIERQDGGFVNEQFF
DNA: TGTGCCAGTAGTATAGAACGACAAGATGGGGGGTTTGTTAATGAGCAGTTCTTC

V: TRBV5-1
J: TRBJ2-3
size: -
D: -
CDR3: CASSLEDSFADTQYF
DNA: TGCGCCAGCAGCTTGGAAGACAGTTTCGCAGATACGCAGTATTTT

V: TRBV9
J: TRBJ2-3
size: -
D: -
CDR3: CASSSRDFTDTQYF
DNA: TGTGCCAGCAGCTCCAGGGACTTCACAGATACGCAGTATTTT

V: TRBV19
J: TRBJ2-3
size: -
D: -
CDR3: CASSTSKVASTDTQYF
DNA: TGTGCCAGTAGCACGAGTAAAGTGGCAAGCACAGATACGCAGTATTTT

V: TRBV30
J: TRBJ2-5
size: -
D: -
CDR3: CAYTTASLMGETQYF
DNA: TGTGCCTACACGACAGCCTCGCTTATGGGGGAGACCCAGTACTTC

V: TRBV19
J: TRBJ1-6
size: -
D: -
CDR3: CASSSAGGNNSPLHF
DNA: TGTGCCAGTAGTAGCGCCGGGGGGAATAATTCACCCCTCCACTTT

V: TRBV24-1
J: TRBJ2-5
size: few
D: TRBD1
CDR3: CATSDPTGGGETQYF
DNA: TGTGCCACCAGTGACCCCACAGGGGGCGGAGAGACCCAGTACTTC

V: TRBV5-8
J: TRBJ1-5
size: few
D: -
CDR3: CASSWPGTAQPQHF
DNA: TGTGCCAGCAGCTGGCCGGGTACTGCTCAGCCCCAGCATTTT

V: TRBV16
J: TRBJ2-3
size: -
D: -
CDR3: CASSQNHRETHGDTQYF
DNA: TGTGCCAGCAGCCAAAATCATCGGGAGACCCACGGAGATACGCAGTATTTT

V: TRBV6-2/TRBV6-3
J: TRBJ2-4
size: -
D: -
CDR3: CASSYEVQDFEDIQYF
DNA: TGTGCCAGCAGTTACGAGGTCCAGGACTTTGAGGACATTCAGTACTTC

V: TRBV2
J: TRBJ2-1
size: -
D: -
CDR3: CASSVGAVTEQFF
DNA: TGTGCCAGCAGTGTGGGGGCAGTTACTGAGCAGTTCTTC